Shown below are 30 T cell receptor beta chains from a single sample sequenced in a study of blood T cells in healthy people across ages (dated by TCRdb to between 2014 and 2017). Libraries were built with 5' RACE. The listed sequencing device is Illumina HiSeq 2500. A second about 7 to 12 cycle PCR used a sample-barcoded 5' primer and a J-beta primer mix. TCRdb trimmed public reads at Q25 via fastp, called clones via MiXCR and kept in-frame beta chains. Duplicate CDR3 protein sequences are folded into a single record with the most common DNA and genes. The sample profile shows some 1,000,000 distinct CDR3 sequences; roughly 24% of them were found once. Around 0.75% of the sample is taken by the ten largest. These data were also reused for a study on T cells of mothers and their children.

What was sequenced was blood. The receptor source for this set is a girl aged 2 to 10 in good health.

This clonotype was detected only a few times. V gene TRBV7-9 combines with J gene TRBJ1-4; TRBD1 might be the D (5 bases). Trimming removed 5 bases from V and 10 bases from J, with 8 bases in between. This CDR3 is 11 amino acids long. Per the germline V gene, CDR1 is SEHNR and CDR2 is FQNEAQ (reference sequence). CDR3 loop: CASSMGGKLFF. The CDR3 DNA sequence: TGTGCCAGCAGCATGGGGGGAAAACTGTTTTTT.

The chain recombines TRBV27 with TRBJ2-3; D is ambiguous. The CDR3 is made up of 13 amino acids. V lost 2 bases and J 9 bases, leaving 12 bases between the germline ends. Germline V gene data show CDR1 as MNHEY and CDR2 as SMNVEV (reference sequence). As DNA, the CDR3 is TGTGCCAGCAGTTTAGGTAACAAAGTGACGCAGTATTTT. This translates into CASSLGNKVTQYF.

This clonotype has more than one count but fewer than ten. V gene TRBV6-1 combines with J gene TRBJ1-5, with D maybe TRBD1 (6 bases). Germline V gene lookup returns CDR1 MNHNS and CDR2 SASEGT. There are 18 residues in the CDR3. The V gene lost 7 bases and the J gene lost 0 bases, with 22 bases spanning the gap. CDR3 nucleotide sequence: TGTGCCAGCAAAGGTACGAAGTCAGGGGCCTTTAGCAATCAGCCCCAGCATTTT. It yields the protein CASKGTKSGAFSNQPQHF.

This rearrangement joins TRBV6-2 or TRBV6-3 to TRBJ1-5; tentative D call: TRBD1 (5 bases). Germline assignment: CDR1 MNHEY and CDR2 SVGEGT. The V gene lost 6 bases and the J gene lost 0 bases, with 21 bases spanning the gap. The CDR3 sequence is 18 residues long. CDR3 DNA: TGTGCCAGCAGGCCTAGACCCGGGGCCTTTCCTAGCAATCAGCCCCAGCATTTT. Translation: CASRPRPGAFPSNQPQHF.

CDR3 in DNA: TGCGCCAGCAGCCAACATCTAGCGGGAGGGTATGAGCAGTACTTC. It translates to CASSQHLAGGYEQYF. V gene TRBV4-1 combines with J gene TRBJ2-7; 12 nucleotides match TRBD2. V shed 2 bases and J 7 bases; nucleotides not matched to a gene: 6. The CDR3 loop spans 15 amino acids. Germline assignment: CDR1 MGHRA and CDR2 YSYEKL.

CDR3 DNA sequence: TGTGCCAGCAGTTTTGTACTAGCCAACGAGCAGTACTTC. Translated: CASSFVLANEQYF. The chain employs TRBV6-1 and TRBJ2-7; maybe TRBD2 (6 bases). V lost 5 bases to trimming and J lost 5 bases, with 13 bases between them. Germline loops: CDR1 MNHNS, CDR2 SASEGT. CDR3 length equals 13 residues.

The chain has TRBV20-1 and TRBJ2-1; perhaps TRBD2 as D (5 bases). Germline V lookup: CDR1 DFQATT, CDR2 SNEGSKA (reference sequence). This CDR3 spans 12 amino acids. The ends were cut back, 6 bases at V and 8 bases at J, with 14 bases in the middle. The CDR3 DNA reads as TGCAGTGCAGCGGACTTTACGGATGAGCAGTTCTTC. It yields the protein CSAADFTDEQFF.

V is TRBV7-3 and J is TRBJ1-4, with 11 positions matching TRBD1. V trimming: 5 bases; J trimming: 0 bases; junction bases outside the gene matches: 11. This CDR3 is 19 amino acids long. The germline gives CDR1 SGHTA, CDR2 FQGTGA. The chain's CDR3 is CASSPLKGTGGTTNEKLFF. The CDR3 DNA reads as TGTGCCAGCAGCCCACTCAAAGGGACAGGGGGAACAACTAATGAAAAACTGTTTTTT.

A few counts support this clonotype. V gene TRBV5-6 combines with J gene TRBJ1-4; tentatively, D is TRBD1 (6 bases). The germline V and J ends were trimmed by 5 bases and 4 bases, with 15 bases remaining between them. The CDR3 contains 15 residues. From germline, CDR1 is SGHDT and CDR2 YYEEEE. In DNA, the CDR3 is TGTGCCAGCAGTCGTTTAGACAGGTTTAATGAAAAACTGTTTTTT. Protein: CASSRLDRFNEKLFF.

This clonotype was counted a few times. This rearrangement joins TRBV3-1 to TRBJ2-5; 11 bases are a match to TRBD2. Losses at the gene ends were 2 bases for V and 4 bases for J; bases not matched to a gene: 3. CDR1 is LGHDT and CDR2 is YNNKEL in the germline V gene (reference sequence). The CDR3 loop spans 15 amino acids. CDR3 bases: TGTGCCAGCAGCCAACCAACTAGCGGGGGAGAGACCCAGTACTTC. Residues: CASSQPTSGGETQYF.

This clonotype occurred a few times. The V gene is TRBV9, the J gene TRBJ2-6; D remains ambiguous. Trimming cost V 0 bases and J 0 bases, with 7 bases left between them. The CDR3 covers 16 residues. Per the germline V gene, CDR1 is SGDLS and CDR2 is YYNGEE. This CDR3 is CASSVARTSGANVLTF. The CDR3 nucleotides read TGTGCCAGCAGCGTAGCTAGAACCTCTGGGGCCAACGTCCTGACTTTC.

This clonotype was recorded a few times. The chain is built from TRBV6-2 or TRBV6-3 and TRBJ1-2; no definite D call. The CDR3 loop spans 14 amino acids. CDR1 is MNHEY and CDR2 is SVGEGT in the germline V gene. V was pared by 2 bases and J by 0 bases, with 7 bases between. This CDR3 is CASSYPSANYGYTF. The CDR3 coding sequence is TGTGCCAGCAGTTACCCCTCAGCTAACTATGGCTACACCTTC.

This clonotype has a handful of counts. V is TRBV2 and J is TRBJ2-3; TRBD2 matches 7 bases. CDR3 size: 15 residues. Germline CDR1 reads SNHLY; CDR2 reads FYNNEI. The V segment lost 6 bases and the J segment 0 bases; nucleotides outside the gene matches: 6. CDR3 loop: CASSNQRDSTDTQYF. The CDR3 bases are TGTGCCAGCAGCAACCAGCGGGATAGCACAGATACGCAGTATTTT.

Only one count was recorded for this clonotype. The V call is TRBV19, the J call TRBJ1-6, with 8 bases fitting TRBD1. The germline V gene has CDR1 LNHDA and CDR2 SQIVND (reference sequence). This CDR3 comprises 14 residues. The V and J ends lost 11 bases and 8 bases, in that order; junction bases with no gene match: 11. This CDR3 reads CAVHDRGVDSPLHF. CDR3 DNA: TGTGCCGTACATGACAGGGGCGTCGATTCACCCCTCCACTTT.

In its sample, this clonotype was seen a few times. V gene TRBV28 combines with J gene TRBJ2-5; tentatively, D is TRBD1 or TRBD2 (5 bases each). CDR1 MDHEN and CDR2 SYDVKM come from the germline V gene. This CDR3 comprises 15 residues. V lost 1 base and J lost 2, with 11 bases in between. The CDR3 nucleotides read TGTGCCAGCAGTTTATTCCTGGGGGAGCAAGAGACCCAGTACTTC. Translating it yields CASSLFLGEQETQYF.

The CDR3 region is CASSDPLEGVEQYF. CDR3 nucleotides: TGTGCCAGCAGTGATCCCCTCGAGGGTGTCGAGCAGTACTTC. J is TRBJ2-7 and V is TRBV25-1; the D gene is possibly TRBD2 (5 bases). The CDR3 loop spans 14 amino acids. Looked up from germline, CDR1 is MGHDK and CDR2 is SYGVNS. Deletions cut 3 bases from V and 6 bases from J, with 15 bases between.

The chain recombines TRBV29-1 with TRBJ2-7; TRBD1 matches 11 bases. V was pared by 4 bases and J by 2 bases, with 10 bases of the junction left unmatched. The CDR3 runs to 16 residues. Germline lookup yields CDR1 SQVTM and CDR2 ANQGSEA. Here the CDR3 reads CSVAGQGDRLTYEQYF. In nucleotides, the CDR3 is TGCAGCGTTGCGGGACAGGGGGACCGACTTACCTACGAGCAGTACTTC.

This clonotype was detected only a few times. This rearrangement joins TRBV7-8 to TRBJ1-5; a possible D gene is TRBD1 (5 bases). Germline lookup yields CDR1 SGHVS and CDR2 FQNEAQ. V shed 5 bases and J shed 7 bases, with 12 bases lying between them. CDR3 length: 13 amino acids. The CDR3 is CASSPTDGQPQHF. CDR3 DNA sequence: TGTGCCAGCAGCCCGACAGACGGGCAGCCCCAGCATTTT.

The CDR3 loop is CASSQGSGTKNIQYF. Here the CDR3 DNA reads TGCGCCAGCAGCCAAGGGTCCGGGACCAAAAACATTCAGTACTTC. This chain links TRBV4-1 with TRBJ2-4; the D gene is possibly TRBD2 (5 bases). In germline, CDR1 is MGHRA, CDR2 YSYEKL. V lost 1 base, J lost 2 bases, and 9 bases lay in between. CDR3 length: 15 residues.

This clonotype came up a few times. The rearrangement uses TRBV3-1 and TRBJ2-5, with no clear D. Gene TRBJ2-1 matches the end of the DNA better, so the J call may be wrong. This CDR3 is 15 amino acids long. The germline V gene has CDR1 LGHDT and CDR2 YNNKEL (reference sequence). The CDR3 reads CASSQGPLRVHEQFF. As DNA, the CDR3 is TGTGCCAGCAGCCAAGGTCCTCTTCGAGTCCATGAGCAGTTCTTC.

The rearrangement links TRBV2 to TRBJ2-5, with 8 nucleotides matching TRBD2. The DNA end favors TRBJ2-1, so the J call may be wrong. CDR3 length: 14 amino acids. CDR1 SNHLY and CDR2 FYNNEI come from the germline V gene. The CDR3 region is CASRELAGGNEQFF. The DNA of the CDR3 is TGTGCCAGCCGGGAATTGGCGGGGGGCAATGAGCAGTTCTTC.

This clonotype was counted many times. V is TRBV12-3 or TRBV12-4 and J is TRBJ2-3; D is unclear. There are 14 residues in the CDR3. The V end lost 4 bases, the J end lost 3 bases, and 11 bases lay between the germline ends. CDR3: CASSSSPITDTQYF. The CDR3, as DNA: TGTGCCAGCAGTTCCTCGCCCATTACAGATACGCAGTATTTT.

This sequence joins TRBV20-1 and TRBJ2-7; D not certain. The CDR3 spans 14 residues. Germline CDR1 reads DFQATT; CDR2 reads SNEGSKA (reference sequence). V was pared by 6 bases and J by 7 bases, with 22 bases between. CDR3 bases: TGCAGTGCAGCGCCCCCTAGGACCTTGGGGGAGCAGTACTTC. As protein: CSAAPPRTLGEQYF.

This clonotype has a handful of counts. The gene calls are TRBV6-2 or TRBV6-3 and TRBJ2-2, with 9 positions matching TRBD2. The germline V gene encodes CDR1 MNHEY and CDR2 SVGEGT. V trimming: 2 bases; J trimming: 3 bases; junction bases outside the gene matches: 10. This CDR3 comprises 18 residues. In DNA form, the CDR3 reads TGTGCCAGCAGTTACCACGAGACCGTAGCGGGGGACACCGGGGAGCTGTTTTTT. This codes for CASSYHETVAGDTGELFF.

V gene TRBV12-3 or TRBV12-4 combines with J gene TRBJ1-2; possibly TRBD1 for D (5 bases). Trimming pared 1 base from V and 12 bases from J, leaving 15 bases between. The length of the CDR3 is 13 residues. The CDR3 coding sequence is TGTGCCAGCAGTTTAGGAGACAGCTGGGGTGACACCTTC. It specifies CASSLGDSWGDTF.

The V call is TRBV7-2, the J call TRBJ2-3; D remains ambiguous. The CDR3 has 15 amino acids. The germline V and J ends were trimmed by 1 base and 6 bases, with 14 bases remaining between them. Germline values: CDR1 SGHTA, CDR2 FQGNSA. The CDR3 DNA reads as TGTGCCAGCAGCTTAGGTTTTAGTATCCCGGATACGCAGTATTTT. Encoded protein: CASSLGFSIPDTQYF.

CDR3 region: CASSLLNPPLHF. The CDR3 DNA is TGTGCCAGCAGCTTATTAAATCCTCCCCTCCACTTT. The chain couples TRBV7-2 to TRBJ1-6; D remains ambiguous. The V gene's germline CDR1 is SGHTA and CDR2 FQGNSA. Trimming shortened V by 2 bases and J by 13 bases, and 9 bases separated the two germline ends. This CDR3 contains 12 residues.

In its sample, this clonotype was seen a few times. The chain links TRBV29-1 to TRBJ2-2; D not resolved. Germline CDR1 and CDR2: SQVTM and ANQGSEA. The ends were cut back, 4 bases at V and 6 bases at J, with 6 bases in the middle. The CDR3 extends over 11 amino acids. CDR3 region: CSVVEAGELFF. The CDR3 nucleotides are TGCAGCGTTGTAGAAGCCGGGGAGCTGTTTTTT.

This chain links TRBV5-6 with TRBJ2-3; unclear D gene. Trimming shortened V by 1 base and J by 3 bases, and 9 bases separated the two germline ends. The CDR3 sequence is 14 residues long. Germline values: CDR1 SGHDT, CDR2 YYEEEE. CDR3 sequence reads: CASSLMGKTDTQYF. CDR3 sequence (DNA): TGTGCCAGCAGCTTGATGGGGAAAACAGATACGCAGTATTTT.

This clonotype was seen more than once but under ten times. The CDR3: CASSGGTVVYGYTF. The CDR3 DNA follows: TGTGCCAGCAGCGGTGGGACAGTAGTCTATGGCTACACCTTC. V is TRBV7-9 and J is TRBJ1-2, with 7 bases identical to TRBD1. V trimming: 5 bases; J trimming: 4 bases; junction bases outside the gene matches: 7. The germline CDR1 and CDR2 sequences are SEHNR and FQNEAQ (reference sequence). The CDR3 contains 14 residues. The full variable domain, rest sourced from reference TRBV7-9 and TRBJ1-2, is DTGVSQNPRHKITKRGQNVTFRCDPISEHNRLYWYRQTLGQGPEFLTYFQNEAQLEKSRLLSDRFSAERPKGSFSTLEIQRTEQGDSAMYLCASSGGTVVYGYTFGSGTRLTVV.